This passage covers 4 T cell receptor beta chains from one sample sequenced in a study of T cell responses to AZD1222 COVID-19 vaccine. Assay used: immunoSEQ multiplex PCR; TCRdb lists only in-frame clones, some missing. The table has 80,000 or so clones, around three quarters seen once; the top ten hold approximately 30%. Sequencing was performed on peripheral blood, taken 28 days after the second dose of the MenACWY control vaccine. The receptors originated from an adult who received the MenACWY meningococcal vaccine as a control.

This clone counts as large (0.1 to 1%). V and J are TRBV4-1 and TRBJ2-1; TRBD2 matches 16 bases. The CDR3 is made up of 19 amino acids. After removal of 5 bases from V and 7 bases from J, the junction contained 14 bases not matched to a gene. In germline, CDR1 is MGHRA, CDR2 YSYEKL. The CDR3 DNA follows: TGCGCCAGCAGCTCGCCGGGACTAGCGGGAGGGCAGGAAAGGAATGAGCAGTTCTTC. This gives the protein CASSSPGLAGGQERNEQFF.

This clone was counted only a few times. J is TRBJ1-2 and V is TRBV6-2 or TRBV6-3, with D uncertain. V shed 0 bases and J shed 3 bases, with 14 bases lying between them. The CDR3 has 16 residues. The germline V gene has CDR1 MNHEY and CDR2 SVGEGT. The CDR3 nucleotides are TGTGCCAGCAGTTACTCGGCCGGAAGAGTGTACTATGGCTACACCTTC. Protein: CASSYSAGRVYYGYTF.

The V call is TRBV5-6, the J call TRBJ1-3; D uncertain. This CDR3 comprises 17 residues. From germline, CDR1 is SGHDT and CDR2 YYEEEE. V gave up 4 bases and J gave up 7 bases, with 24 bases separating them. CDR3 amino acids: CASSPRDGGLGPNTIYF. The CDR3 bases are TGTGCCAGCAGCCCCCGAGACGGCGGGCTCGGGCCCAACACCATATATTTT.

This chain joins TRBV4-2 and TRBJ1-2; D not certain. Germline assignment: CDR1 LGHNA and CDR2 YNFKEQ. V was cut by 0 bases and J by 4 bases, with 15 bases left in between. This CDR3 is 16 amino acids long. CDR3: CASSQERQPGLYGYTF. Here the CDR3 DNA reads TGTGCCAGCAGCCAAGAAAGGCAGCCCGGCCTCTATGGCTACACCTTC.